The 10 T cell receptor beta chains reported below all come from one sample, sequenced in a study of CD8+ T cells in alopecia areata. Once RNA had been extracted, it was reverse transcribed into cDNA to act as the sequencing template. Clones were read by immunoSEQ multiplex PCR, and TCRdb kept only the in-frame ones, dropping some. Among under 350,000 clones listed, 55% to 75% were seen once. Noted treatment: oral pan-JAK inhibitor, 5-10 mg twice daily. The sample in question was CD4+ T cells sorted from blood, obtained at week 24, from a patient treated with tofacitinib. These receptors were collected from a human donor with alopecia areata.

This chain connects TRBV6-5 to TRBJ2-7, with D perhaps TRBD2 (6 bases). The CDR3 is 16 amino acids. CDR1 and CDR2 (germline): MNHEY, SVGAGI. V lost 0 bases and J 3 bases, leaving 15 bases between the germline ends. This CDR3 is CASSYSRTGLLYEQYF. CDR3 DNA sequence: TGTGCCAGCAGTTACTCGAGGACGGGACTCCTCTACGAGCAGTACTTC.

This clone showed up just a few times. V and J are TRBV5-1 and TRBJ2-5, with D unclear. The length of the CDR3 is 14 residues. The germline V gene has CDR1 SGHRS and CDR2 YFSETQ. V was trimmed by 1 base and J by 2 bases, leaving 9 bases between them. CDR3 sequence: CASSLTLVQETQYF. CDR3 DNA: TGCGCCAGCAGCTTGACGCTAGTTCAAGAGACCCAGTACTTC.

The J gene is TRBJ2-1, the V gene TRBV13; 8 nucleotides match TRBD1. CDR1 PRHDT and CDR2 FYEKMQ come from the germline V gene (reference sequence). V lost 3 bases to trimming and J lost 0 bases; unmatched junction nucleotides: 10. The CDR3 runs 18 residues. The DNA for the CDR3 is TGTGCCAGCAGCTTTCTCTCCGGGACAGGAAGCTCCTACAATGAGCAGTTCTTC. Its translation: CASSFLSGTGSSYNEQFF.

V gene TRBV7-2 combines with J gene TRBJ2-5; tentative D call: TRBD2 (5 bases). V was trimmed by 5 bases and J by 4 bases, leaving 11 bases between them. Germline CDR1 SGHTA, CDR2 FQGNSA. This CDR3 spans 13 amino acids. CDR3: CASSPPSRETQYF. The CDR3 DNA reads as TGTGCCAGCAGCCCTCCTAGCCGAGAGACCCAGTACTTC. The full variable domain, in which reference TRBV7-2 and TRBJ2-5 provide the parts outside the CDR3, is GAGVSQSPSNKVTEKGKDVELRCDPISGHTALYWYRQSLGQGLEFLIYFQGNSAPDKSGLPSDRFSAERTGGSVSTLTIQRTQQEDSAVYLCASSPPSRETQYFGPGTRLLVL.

This clone was recorded a few times. This chain links TRBV6-5 with TRBJ2-2; tentatively, D is TRBD1 (6 bases). CDR3 length: 13 residues. V was cut by 3 bases and J by 6 bases, with 8 bases left in between. CDR1 and CDR2 (germline): MNHEY, SVGAGI. The CDR3: CASSYEGAGELFF. The CDR3 DNA sequence: TGTGCCAGCAGTTATGAGGGGGCCGGGGAGCTGTTTTTT.

The chain combines TRBV2 with TRBJ1-2; 12 bases are shared with TRBD1. In germline, CDR1 is SNHLY, CDR2 FYNNEI. J was trimmed by 10 bases and V by 6 bases; bases with no gene match: 6. The CDR3 loop spans 13 amino acids. CDR3 loop: CASSPGTGGAYTF. The CDR3 coding sequence is TGTGCCAGCAGCCCCGGGACAGGGGGCGCCTACACCTTC.

The table lists this clone with a few counts. The chain joins TRBV7-9 to TRBJ2-5; 8 bases map to TRBD1. Germline V gives CDR1 SEHNR, CDR2 FQNEAQ (reference sequence). V shed 7 bases and J 3 bases; nucleotides not matched to a gene: 10. The CDR3 has 15 amino acids. CDR3 loop: CASTFQGASEETQYF. Here the CDR3 DNA reads TGTGCCAGCACCTTCCAGGGGGCGTCGGAAGAGACCCAGTACTTC.

This chain connects TRBV29-1 to TRBJ1-2, with D uncertain. In germline, CDR1 is SQVTM, CDR2 ANQGSEA. There are 12 residues in the CDR3. V lost 3 bases, J lost 5 bases, and 10 bases lay in between. For the CDR3, the DNA is TGCAGCGTTGAGGGTGAAGGATATGGCTACACCTTC. It specifies CSVEGEGYGYTF.

V is TRBV6-6 and J is TRBJ2-3, with D possibly TRBD2 on 5 matching bases. The germline V and J ends were trimmed by 6 bases and 2 bases, with 15 bases remaining between them. Per the germline V gene, CDR1 is MNHNY and CDR2 is SVGAGI (reference sequence). The CDR3 sequence is 15 residues long. CDR3 in DNA: TGTGCCAGCAGCTCTATGACTATCATCACAGATACGCAGTATTTT. It is translated as CASSSMTIITDTQYF.

This sequence joins TRBV30 and TRBJ1-2; no definite D call. Trimming shortened V by 5 bases and J by 2 bases, and 9 bases separated the two germline ends. Per germline, CDR1 GTSNPN and CDR2 SVGIG (reference sequence). The CDR3 consists of 12 residues. CDR3 in amino acids: CAWGRQNYGYTF. The CDR3 DNA is TGTGCCTGGGGACGGCAAAACTATGGCTACACCTTC.